This T cell receptor (beta chain) was retrieved from a study of blood T cell repertoires in COVID-19. Study information: Acute-phase and convalescent COVID-19 samples originated in the United States, Italy and Spain. PBMCs, B-cell-depleted T cells, or T cells provided the cDNA or gDNA that made up the material.

This clone occurred a few times. Authors' processing steps: Amplified reference gene primers provided the basis for estimating nucleated cell counts. Produced via immunoSEQ multiplex PCR; TCRdb's table is partial and in-frame only. The V and J calls and clone size come from that table; D and trimming were worked out from the DNA. The sample contains fewer than 300,000 clones, roughly 86% of which appear only once. The length of the CDR3 is 16 residues. This receptor was identified in a woman aged 45-65 years with acute or convalescent COVID-19. V and J are TRBV21-1 and TRBJ2-1; the table's D call, TRBD2, was not checked against the DNA. TRBV21-1 is designated a pseudogene. The sequencing sample was made of peripheral blood. CDR3 sequence reads: CASSKTSGRMYNEQFF. For the CDR3, the DNA is TGTGCCAGCAGCAAAACTAGCGGGAGGATGTACAATGAGCAGTTCTTC.